This T cell receptor (beta chain) emerged from a study of T cells after yellow fever vaccination. Findings of the study overall: The study noted that FACS-sorted repertoires could contain abundant clonotypes contaminating from the bulk population. Shared CD4/CD8 clonotypes were a small share, likely from convergent recombination. Clones from primary vaccination mostly reappeared after the booster (over 95% CD4, around 90% CD8).

This clonotype was counted at least ten times. What it binds is unknown. The CDR3 covers 12 residues. CDR1 and CDR2 (germline): SNHLY, FYNNEI. V lost 8 bases to trimming and J lost 6 bases; unmatched junction nucleotides: 3. MiXCR, run by TCRdb on the 5' RACE reads, gives a single entry per CDR3 protein. The profile shows about 340,000 distinct CDR3 sequences, 12% of them singletons. The chain carries TRBV2 and TRBJ1-5, with 8 nucleotides matching TRBD1. This TCR was recovered from a young man who received the YFV17D yellow fever vaccine. The sequencing used CD4+ T cells sorted from PBMCs, collected 15 days after the yellow fever booster vaccination. The CDR3: CASDRGGQPQHF. The CDR3 DNA reads TGTGCCAGCGACAGGGGAGGTCAGCCCCAGCATTTT.